This T cell receptor beta chain emerged from a study of immune cell composition in non-small cell lung cancer (dated by TCRdb to about 2017). Some background on the complete study: To assign histologic subtype, which was mostly lung adenocarcinoma or squamous cell carcinoma, H&E was combined with p63, CK5, Napsin A and TTF-1 immunohistochemistry. Using Adaptive Biotechnologies, the researchers ran TCR-beta sequencing on 34 paired NSCLC tumour and non-adjacent lung specimens, along with around 25 tumour-only specimens. For supplementary cohort #1, made up of 10 lung adenocarcinoma cases, paired tumour/lung TCR-beta sequencing was done and TIL populations were generated so that tumour reactivity could be assessed. A few tumour specimens with TCR-beta data were of rare histological subtypes and were excluded from the subtype comparisons.

Summary of the overall study and its limitations: No significant correlation was found between tumour TCR-beta clonality and smoking pack-years. Tumour-associated clones >0.5% occurred in nearly half of NSCLC cases: about 33% of adenocarcinomas versus approximately 75% of squamous carcinomas. Lung squamous cell carcinoma tumours had significantly higher Top 10 clone scores and productive clonality than lung adenocarcinoma tumours. The reactivity cohort included only 10 or so cases, and whether tumour-reactive clones share sequences with the dominant in vivo tumour-associated clones was not shown. Across 10 or so adenocarcinoma cases, the maximal tumour-associated clone frequency showed a strong correlation with TIL tumour reactivity, but overall clonality showed no such correlation.

V loses 4 bases of germline sequence and J loses 8 bases, and the interval between the two ends is 15 bases. The CDR3 measures 14 amino acids from cysteine to phenylalanine. Only CDR3 DNA is held: 42 bases, read in frame from base 1. CDR1 is given as SGHAT and CDR2 as FQNNGV, both from the germline V gene. For this clone: Its antigen is not yet known. No qualities accompany the bases; no much larger clone lies one base away.

A two-step multiplex PCR was used to amplify TCR-beta CDR3 regions from genomic DNA, and Illumina-compatible adaptors were added in the second step. TCR-beta immunosequencing was performed on an Illumina platform as a commercial immunoSEQ service. The paper's data handling went like this. Repertoires were summarised by productive clonality and by Top 10 Clones, defined as the percentage of T-cell templates derived from the ten most frequent sequences. Values for productive clonality spanned 0 to 1, where a value of 1 indicated a monoclonal population. Tumour-associated clones were defined as sequences comprising at least 0.1% of tumour T-cell templates but absent from matched non-adjacent lung, identified via log10 scatter plots. Student's t-tests were used for two-group comparisons, ANOVA was used for stages, and linear regression was used for relationships, with analyses conducted in GraphPad Prism7 and R. In TCRdb, the immuneACCESS table is reduced to in-frame sequences with V and J assigned. These tables do not hold every clone; where another copy was compared, an unresolved V gene accounts for under half, and the others remain unexplained. Clone size and the V and J calls come from that table; the DNA yielded D and trimming. For this sample there are over 3,000 clones; roughly 80% appear just once. The ten largest clones represent around 4% of the sample.

Frozen aliquots of unsorted single-cell suspensions were used for genomic DNA extraction with the QIAamp DNA kit. Tumour samples were surgically resected non-small cell lung cancer tissue. Tissues were received within 2 hours of resection and processed immediately into single-cell suspensions. Tissue was broken up mechanically, digested enzymatically with DNase I, collagenase I and hyaluronidase for about 29 minutes at 37 degrees C, and then filtered and RBC-lysed. The chain is assembled from TRBV11-2 and TRBJ2-1; TRBD1 is perhaps the D gene, given 6 matching bases. The sequence was obtained from a human donor with non-small cell lung cancer. The sample was lung tumor tissue. The CDR3: CASSSPDSGDEQFF. The DNA sequence reads TGTGCCAGCAGCTCCCCGGACAGCGGCGATGAGCAGTTCTTC.